This T cell receptor beta chain was recovered during a study of control samples from healthy donors and cancer patients. V lost 8 bases, J lost 5 bases, and 9 bases stayed unmatched. The CDR3 consists of 14 residues. Germline V gene sequence: CDR1 LNHDA, CDR2 SQIVND (reference sequence). Profiled with immunoSEQ multiplex PCR; TCRdb holds only in-frame clones, not every one. The data show about 98,000 clones, with around three quarters seen just once and over 9.5% held by the top ten. The chain links TRBV19 to TRBJ1-1, with TRBD1 identical over 9 bases. This sequence originates from a woman in her 30s in good health. Sequencing was done on a sample of blood. The CDR3 coding sequence is TGTGCCAGTTCTACCGGGACAGGGTGGACTGAAGCTTTCTTT. Translated, it gives CASSTGTGWTEAFF.